This T cell receptor beta chain was obtained from a study of cytomegalovirus exposure and HLA in healthy donors. Study details: A subsequent analysis reported that the roughly 120 validation repertoires were produced on the same platform that had also been used for the roughly 670 first-cohort repertoires. Findings and caveats of the study: According to reports, the classifier identified cytomegalovirus status with high specificity and sensitivity. Listed as cytomegalovirus-associated were 164 TCR beta chains.

In germline, CDR1 is SGDLS, CDR2 YYNGEE. The CDR3 runs to 15 residues. The junction had 9 bases not matched to a gene; V was cut back by 6 bases and J by 3 bases. The table came from immunoSEQ multiplex PCR; TCRdb's copy has only in-frame clones and leaves some out. The data contain about 300,000 clones, 88% of them singletons. Worth noting for this clone: Its antigen is not identified.

This sequence joins TRBV9 and TRBJ2-1; 7 bases fit TRBD2. This receptor was identified in a woman aged 18-29 years in good health and CMV-seronegative. Material: PBMCs. CDR3 region: CASTPGGTVYNEQFF. CDR3 DNA: TGTGCCAGCACCCCCGGGGGGACTGTCTACAATGAGCAGTTCTTC.